Listed below are T cell receptor beta chains from one sample, sequenced in a study of blood T cells in healthy people across ages. From the 5' RACE reads, TCRdb called clonotypes with MiXCR, one entry per CDR3 protein. The table lists over a million distinct CDR3 sequences, 40% to 45% of them singletons. The sequenced sample consisted of blood. The receptors originated from a woman between 18 and 30 years old in good health. Both conserved end residues are part of each CDR3.

J gene	V gene	CDR3 protein
TRBJ2-7	TRBV7-9	CASSPAHAYEQYF
TRBJ2-2	TRBV12-3/TRBV12-4	CATSMAGPLTGELFF
TRBJ2-7	TRBV7-8	CASRSHHHEQYF
TRBJ2-5	TRBV5-5	CASSLDMRGIETQYF
TRBJ2-3	TRBV6-6	CASSYSSSADTQYF
TRBJ1-2	TRBV25-1	CASSEHEFYGYTF
TRBJ2-3	TRBV29-1	CSVEGGQGPDTQYF
TRBJ1-5	TRBV12-3/TRBV12-4	CASSPTGSWNQPQHF
TRBJ1-5	TRBV4-2	CTSSRYSGDNNQPQHF
TRBJ2-1	TRBV24-1	CATSDTRQGYNEQFF
TRBJ1-6	TRBV28	CASSLRTGGNSYNSPLHF
TRBJ2-5	TRBV7-2	CASSFRGPRETQYF
TRBJ2-1	TRBV11-1	CASSTSRQGAQDEQFF
TRBJ2-1	TRBV4-1	CASSHVLNEQFF
TRBJ2-7	TRBV7-2	CASCGDPLYEQYF
TRBJ2-5	TRBV5-1	CASSLSGGSETQYF
TRBJ2-1	TRBV12-3/TRBV12-4	CASRPLAGYNEQFF
TRBJ2-5	TRBV12-3/TRBV12-4	CASSLAAGGQDQYF
TRBJ2-1	TRBV25-1	CASRGLGVDNEQFF
TRBJ1-6	TRBV7-9	CASSLFRGGSYNSPLHF
TRBJ2-7	TRBV4-1	CASSQVPTETYEQYF
TRBJ2-1	TRBV20-1	CSARPGRLENEQFF
TRBJ2-5	TRBV6-4	CASSDSGAGGVETQYF
TRBJ2-1	TRBV4-1	CASSRGRASGVQYNEQFF
TRBJ2-3	TRBV12-3/TRBV12-4	CASSPSYPPGSTQYF
TRBJ1-4	TRBV29-1	CSVEDNGGKLFF
TRBJ2-1	TRBV5-1	CASSLGQVEPNEQFF
TRBJ2-1	TRBV5-5	CASSLAWGQGRGEQFF
TRBJ1-1	TRBV5-1	CASSLTLTTEAFF
TRBJ2-3	TRBV20-1	CSATPYTQYF
TRBJ2-2	TRBV5-1	CASSAGQVNTGELFF
TRBJ1-5	TRBV7-2	CASSLDPSGGRGNQPQHF
TRBJ2-1	TRBV12-3/TRBV12-4	CASSSPGREGSNEQFF
TRBJ1-2	TRBV29-1	CSISGDYGYTF
TRBJ1-6	TRBV6-5	CASSYSQGAFYNSPLHF
TRBJ1-2	TRBV4-1	CASSQGTGTHRGYTF
TRBJ2-3	TRBV7-2	CASSLVRVADTQYF
TRBJ1-1	TRBV4-3	CASSQDSGSEAFF
TRBJ2-3	TRBV28	CASRRQGAATQYF
TRBJ2-3	TRBV27	CASSLWTTGTDTQYF
TRBJ2-1	TRBV14	CASSQDHPRGSHNEQFF
TRBJ2-7	TRBV7-2	CASSLMEGSEQYF
TRBJ1-5	TRBV18	CASSPDRDRQPQHF
TRBJ1-5	TRBV6-2/TRBV6-3	CASAQGNQPQHF
TRBJ2-3	TRBV24-1	CATTGTQDTQYF
TRBJ1-6	TRBV4-3	CASSQRGNYNSPLHF
TRBJ2-7	TRBV5-6	CASSPWVGNEQYF
TRBJ2-1	TRBV12-3/TRBV12-4	CASSPTLTSGKHNEQFF
TRBJ2-1	TRBV6-6	CTSSHTSPNEQFF
TRBJ2-7	TRBV29-1	CSVEAGREQYF
TRBJ2-5	TRBV7-2	CASSFRGETQYF
TRBJ1-2	TRBV4-3	CTSSQDSGLGYTF
TRBJ2-3	TRBV10-3	CAISDRGNTDTQYF
TRBJ1-4	TRBV29-1	CSGGQGNEKLFF
TRBJ2-6	TRBV30	CAWHGTDSGANVLTF
TRBJ2-3	TRBV27	CASSFKGGTDTQYF